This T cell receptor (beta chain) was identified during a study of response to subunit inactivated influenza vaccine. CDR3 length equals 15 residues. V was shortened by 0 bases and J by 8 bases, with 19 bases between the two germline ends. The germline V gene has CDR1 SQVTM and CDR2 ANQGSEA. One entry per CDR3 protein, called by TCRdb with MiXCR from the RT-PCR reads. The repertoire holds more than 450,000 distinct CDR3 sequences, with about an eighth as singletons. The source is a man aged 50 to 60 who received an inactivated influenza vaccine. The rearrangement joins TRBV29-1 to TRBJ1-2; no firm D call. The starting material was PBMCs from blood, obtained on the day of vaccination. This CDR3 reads CSVEDQSQSGLGYTF. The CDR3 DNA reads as TGCAGCGTTGAAGATCAAAGTCAGTCCGGGTTGGGCTACACCTTC.